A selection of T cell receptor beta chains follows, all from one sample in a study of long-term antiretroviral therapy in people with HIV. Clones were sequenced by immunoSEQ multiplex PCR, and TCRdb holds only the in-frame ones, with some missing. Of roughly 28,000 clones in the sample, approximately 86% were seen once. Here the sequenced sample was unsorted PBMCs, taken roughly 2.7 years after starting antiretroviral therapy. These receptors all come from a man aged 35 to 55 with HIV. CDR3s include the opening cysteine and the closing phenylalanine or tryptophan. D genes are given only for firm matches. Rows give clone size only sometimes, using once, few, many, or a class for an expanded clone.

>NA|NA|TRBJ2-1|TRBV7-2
CASSSGVTDAYNEQFF
TGTGCCAGCAGCTCGGGGGTGACCGACGCCTACAATGAGCAGTTCTTC
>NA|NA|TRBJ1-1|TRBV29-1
CSVEDRASPGTEAFF
TGCAGCGTTGAAGATCGGGCCTCCCCGGGCACTGAAGCTTTCTTT
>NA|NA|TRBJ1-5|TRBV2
CASGTRLNQPQHF
TGTGCCAGCGGAACACGGCTAAATCAGCCCCAGCATTTT
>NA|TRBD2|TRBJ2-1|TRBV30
CAWSIYSGAVGEQFF
TGTGCCTGGAGTATATATAGCGGGGCGGTCGGTGAGCAGTTCTTC
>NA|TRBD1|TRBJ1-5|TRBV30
CAWNRGTGNQPQHF
TGTGCCTGGAATAGGGGGACAGGGAATCAGCCCCAGCATTTT
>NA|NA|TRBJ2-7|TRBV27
CASSLLGPYEQYF
TGTGCCAGCAGTCTCCTTGGTCCTTACGAGCAGTACTTC
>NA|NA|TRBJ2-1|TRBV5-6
CASSLRLSSSYNEQFF
TGTGCCAGCAGCTTGAGGTTAAGTAGCTCCTACAATGAGCAGTTCTTC
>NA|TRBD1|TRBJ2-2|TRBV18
CASSPDRGRGFDTGELFF
TGTGCCAGCTCACCGGACAGGGGAAGAGGTTTCGACACCGGGGAGCTGTTTTTT
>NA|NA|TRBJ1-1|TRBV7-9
CASSLSGTLNTEAFF
TGTGCCAGCAGCTTGTCCGGGACCTTGAACACTGAAGCTTTCTTT
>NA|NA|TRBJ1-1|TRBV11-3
CASSSGNTEAFF
TGTGCCAGCAGCTCAGGGAACACTGAAGCTTTCTTT
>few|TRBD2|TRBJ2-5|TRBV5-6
CASSGLAGGPWEETQYF
TGTGCCAGCTCGGGACTAGCGGGAGGGCCGTGGGAAGAGACCCAGTACTTC
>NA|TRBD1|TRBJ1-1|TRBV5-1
CASSRGTDEAFF
TGCGCCAGCAGCCGAGGGACAGATGAAGCTTTCTTT
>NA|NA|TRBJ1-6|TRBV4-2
CASSQRHSPLHF
TGTGCCAGCAGCCAACGTCATTCACCCCTCCACTTT
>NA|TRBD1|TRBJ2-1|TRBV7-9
CASSLAGLGIGQGPNEQFF
TGTGCCAGCAGCTTAGCTGGACTCGGTATTGGACAGGGCCCCAATGAGCAGTTCTTC
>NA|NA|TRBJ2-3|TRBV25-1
CASKAGADTQYF
TGTGCCAGCAAAGCAGGGGCAGATACGCAGTATTTT
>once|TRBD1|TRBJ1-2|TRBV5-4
CASSHGQGEPGYTF
TGTGCCAGCAGCCACGGACAGGGGGAACCAGGCTACACCTTC
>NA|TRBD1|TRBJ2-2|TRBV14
CASSQGSQGANTGELFF
TGTGCCAGCAGCCAAGGGTCTCAGGGGGCCAACACCGGGGAGCTGTTTTTT
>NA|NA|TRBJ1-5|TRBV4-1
CASSQEWGNAIRNQPQHF
TGCGCCAGCAGCCAAGAATGGGGTAATGCAATACGCAATCAGCCCCAGCATTTT
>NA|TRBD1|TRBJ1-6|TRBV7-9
CASSETGVNSPLHF
TGTGCCAGCAGCGAGACAGGGGTTAATTCACCCCTCCACTTT
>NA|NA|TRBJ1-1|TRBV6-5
CASISFGSGDTEAFF
TGTGCCAGCATTTCATTTGGATCTGGGGACACTGAAGCTTTCTTT
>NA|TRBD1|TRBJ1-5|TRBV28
CASSKDRGGNQPQHF
TGTGCCAGCAGTAAGGACAGGGGTGGAAATCAGCCCCAGCATTTT
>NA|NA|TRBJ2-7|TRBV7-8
CASSLDRDNGQYF
TGTGCCAGCAGCTTAGACCGGGATAACGGGCAGTACTTC
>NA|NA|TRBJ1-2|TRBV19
CASGGGYGYTF
TGTGCCAGTGGAGGTGGCTATGGCTACACCTTC
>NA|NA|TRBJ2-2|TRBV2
CASSLWENTGELFF
TGTGCCAGCTCCCTTTGGGAGAACACCGGGGAGCTGTTTTTT
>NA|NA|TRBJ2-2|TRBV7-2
CASSLDMVGELFF
TGTGCCAGCAGCCTCGACATGGTCGGGGAGCTGTTTTTT
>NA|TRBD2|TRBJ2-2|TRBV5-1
CASSEVPSGGMNTGELFF
TGCGCCAGCAGCGAGGTACCTAGCGGGGGGATGAACACCGGGGAGCTGTTTTTT
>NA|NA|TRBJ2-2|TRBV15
CATSREKTLPGELFF
TGTGCCACCAGCAGGGAGAAGACCCTCCCCGGGGAGCTGTTTTTT
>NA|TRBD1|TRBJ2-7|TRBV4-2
CASSPQLGTGAYEQYF
TGTGCCAGCAGCCCTCAGCTGGGGACAGGAGCCTACGAGCAGTACTTC
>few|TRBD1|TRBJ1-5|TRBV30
CAWSVRGQAYQPQHF
TGTGCCTGGAGTGTTCGGGGACAGGCCTATCAGCCCCAGCATTTT
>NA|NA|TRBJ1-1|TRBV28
CASSLVGGDTEAFF
TGTGCCAGCAGTTTAGTCGGCGGGGACACTGAAGCTTTCTTT
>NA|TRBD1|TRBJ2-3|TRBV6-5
CASSYSFTGGTDTQYF
TGTGCCAGCAGTTACTCATTCACAGGGGGAACAGATACGCAGTATTTT
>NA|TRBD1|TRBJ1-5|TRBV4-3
CASSQDRGSNQPQHF
TGCGCCAGCAGCCAAGACAGGGGGAGCAATCAGCCCCAGCATTTT
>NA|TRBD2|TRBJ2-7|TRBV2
CASRSGTSMSYEQYF
TGTGCCAGCAGGTCGGGGACTAGCATGTCCTACGAGCAGTACTTC
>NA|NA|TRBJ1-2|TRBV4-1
CASSEPGGTRYGYTF
TGCGCCAGCAGCGAGCCCGGGGGCACCCGCTATGGCTACACCTTC
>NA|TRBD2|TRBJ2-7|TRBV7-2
CASSLAGGSYEQYF
TGTGCCAGCAGCTTGGCGGGGGGGTCCTACGAGCAGTACTTC
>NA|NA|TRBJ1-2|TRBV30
CAWSVWAGNGYTF
TGTGCCTGGAGTGTGTGGGCCGGGAATGGCTACACCTTC
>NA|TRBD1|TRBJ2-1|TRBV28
CASRPVGQGDEQFF
TGTGCCAGCAGACCTGTCGGACAGGGAGATGAGCAGTTCTTC
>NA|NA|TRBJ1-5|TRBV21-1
CASSAPRGRQVTSNQPQHF
TGTGCCAGCAGCGCCCCCAGGGGAAGACAGGTAACGAGCAATCAGCCCCAGCATTTT
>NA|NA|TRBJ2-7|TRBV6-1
CASSETGLSYEQYF
TGTGCCAGCAGTGAGACAGGACTTTCCTACGAGCAGTACTTC
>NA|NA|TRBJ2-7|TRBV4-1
CASSQDPLSSYEQYF
TGCGCCAGCAGCCAAGATCCCCTGAGCTCCTACGAGCAGTACTTC
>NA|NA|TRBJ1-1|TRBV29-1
CSVEEGTDTEAFF
TGCAGCGTTGAAGAGGGAACGGACACTGAAGCTTTCTTT
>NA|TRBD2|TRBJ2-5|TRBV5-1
CASSSGLAGDSQETQYF
TGCGCCAGCAGCTCCGGACTAGCGGGGGACTCACAAGAGACCCAGTACTTC
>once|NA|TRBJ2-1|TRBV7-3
CASSLAGFHVNEQFF
TGTGCCAGCAGCTTAGCGGGATTCCACGTGAATGAGCAGTTCTTC
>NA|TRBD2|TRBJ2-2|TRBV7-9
CASSLASGGAVRNTGELFF
TGTGCCAGCAGCTTAGCTAGCGGGGGGGCCGTGAGAAACACCGGGGAGCTGTTTTTT
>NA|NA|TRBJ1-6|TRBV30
CAWISGRSEDPYNSPLHF
TGTGCCTGGATCTCAGGGAGGTCAGAAGACCCCTATAATTCACCCCTCCACTTT
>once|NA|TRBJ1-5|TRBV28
CASSETVPLFFFYSNQPQHF
TGTGCCAGCAGTGAAACAGTTCCCCTCTTTTTTTTTTATAGCAATCAGCCCCAGCATTTT
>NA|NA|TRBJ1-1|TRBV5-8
CASSLGGRAEAFF
TGTGCCAGCAGCTTGGGAGGGAGAGCTGAAGCTTTCTTT
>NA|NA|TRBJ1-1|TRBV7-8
CASSLALLNTEAFF
TGTGCCAGCAGCTTAGCCCTATTGAACACTGAAGCTTTCTTT
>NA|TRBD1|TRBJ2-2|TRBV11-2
CASSAQGSNTGELFF
TGTGCCAGCAGCGCACAGGGGTCGAACACCGGGGAGCTGTTTTTT
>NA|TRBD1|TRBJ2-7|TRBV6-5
CASSSRQGAYYEQYF
TGTGCCAGCAGTTCCCGACAGGGGGCTTACTACGAGCAGTACTTC
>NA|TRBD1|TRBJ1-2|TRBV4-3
CASSQRSTGSTIYGYTF
TGCGCCAGCAGCCAGAGGTCGACAGGGAGTACCATCTATGGCTACACCTTC
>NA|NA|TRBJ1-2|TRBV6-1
CASSDHNYGYTF
TGTGCCAGCAGCGACCATAACTATGGCTACACCTTC
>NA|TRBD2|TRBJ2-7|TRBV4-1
CASSQAAGGGIEQYF
TGCGCCAGCAGCCAAGCGGCGGGAGGAGGGATCGAGCAGTACTTC
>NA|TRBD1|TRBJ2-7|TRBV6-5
CASSPGTGAQKVQYF
TGTGCCAGCAGCCCTGGGACAGGGGCCCAAAAAGTGCAGTACTTC
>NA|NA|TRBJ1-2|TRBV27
CASSLSGAMNCGYTF
TGTGCCAGCAGTTTATCTGGGGCTATGAACTGTGGCTACACCTTC
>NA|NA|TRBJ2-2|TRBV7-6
CASSPVTGELFF
TGTGCCAGCAGCCCCGTGACCGGGGAGCTGTTTTTT
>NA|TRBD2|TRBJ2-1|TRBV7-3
CASSHHSGAFVDNEQFF
TGTGCCAGCAGCCATCATAGCGGGGCGTTTGTAGACAATGAGCAGTTCTTC
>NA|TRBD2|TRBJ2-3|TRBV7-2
CASSRTSGGATDTQYF
TGTGCCAGCAGCCGGACTAGCGGGGGGGCAACAGATACGCAGTATTTT
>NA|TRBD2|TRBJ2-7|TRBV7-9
CASSLGGINYEQYF
TGTGCCAGCAGCCTCGGGGGGATTAACTACGAGCAGTACTTC
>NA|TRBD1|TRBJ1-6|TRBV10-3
CAISGTGYDSPLHF
TGTGCCATCAGCGGGACAGGGTACGATTCACCCCTCCACTTT